The present entry profiles one TCR beta chain with its context. Only in-frame clones appear in the TCRdb table, and some are missing; sequencing was by immunoSEQ multiplex PCR. The table shows under 95,000 clones, with 91% occurring only once. This sample stems from a study of technical replicates of blood from several donors. Germline loops: CDR1 SEHNR, CDR2 FQNEAQ (reference sequence). The J segment lost 6 bases and the V segment lost 5 bases, leaving 9 bases of the junction unmatched. The CDR3 covers 14 residues. This sequence originates from a human donor in good health. Some clones in this sample may be carry-over from other donors' samples. V usage is TRBV7-9 and J usage is TRBJ1-2, with 7 bases matching TRBD1. The sequencing sample was made of T cells isolated from PBMCs. CDR3 coding DNA: TGTGCCAGCAGCGTCGGGACAGAACTTCATGGCTACACCTTC. Translating it yields CASSVGTELHGYTF.